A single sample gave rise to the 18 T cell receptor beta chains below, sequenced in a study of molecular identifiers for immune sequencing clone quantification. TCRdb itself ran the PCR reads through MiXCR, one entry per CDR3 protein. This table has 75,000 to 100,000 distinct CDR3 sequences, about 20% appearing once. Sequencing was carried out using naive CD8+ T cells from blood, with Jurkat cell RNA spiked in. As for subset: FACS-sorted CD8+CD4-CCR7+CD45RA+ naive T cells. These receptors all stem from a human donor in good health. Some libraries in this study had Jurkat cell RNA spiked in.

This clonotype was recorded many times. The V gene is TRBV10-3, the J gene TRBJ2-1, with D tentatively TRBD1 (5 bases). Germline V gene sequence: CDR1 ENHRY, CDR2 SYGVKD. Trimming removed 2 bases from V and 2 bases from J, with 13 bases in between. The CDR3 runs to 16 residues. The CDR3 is CAISEQGVEPYNEQFF. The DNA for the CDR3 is TGTGCCATCAGTGAGCAAGGGGTAGAACCCTACAATGAGCAGTTCTTC.

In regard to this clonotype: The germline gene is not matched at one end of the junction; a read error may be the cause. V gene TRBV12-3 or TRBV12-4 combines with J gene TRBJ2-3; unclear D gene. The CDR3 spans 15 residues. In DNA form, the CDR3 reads TGTGCCAGCAGTTTAGCCCTAGGAATCACAGATACGCGGTATTTT. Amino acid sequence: CASSLALGITDTRYF.

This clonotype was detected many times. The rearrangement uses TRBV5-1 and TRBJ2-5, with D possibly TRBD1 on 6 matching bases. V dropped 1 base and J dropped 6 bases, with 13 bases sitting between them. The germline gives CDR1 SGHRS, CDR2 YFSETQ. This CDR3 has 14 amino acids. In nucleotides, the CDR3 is TGCGCCAGCAGCTTGCCCGACAGGTGGAAGACCCAGTACTTC. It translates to CASSLPDRWKTQYF.

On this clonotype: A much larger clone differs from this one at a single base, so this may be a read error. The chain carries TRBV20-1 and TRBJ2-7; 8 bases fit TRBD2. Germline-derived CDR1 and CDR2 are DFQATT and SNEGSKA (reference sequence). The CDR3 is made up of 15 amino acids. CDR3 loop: CSADPTSDNSYGQYF. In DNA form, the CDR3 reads TGCAGTGCTGACCCGACTAGCGACAACTCCTACGGGCAGTACTTC.

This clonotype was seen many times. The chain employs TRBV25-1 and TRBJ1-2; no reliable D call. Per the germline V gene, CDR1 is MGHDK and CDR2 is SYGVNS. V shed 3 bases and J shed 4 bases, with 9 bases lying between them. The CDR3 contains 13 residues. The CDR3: CASSDSPRYGYTF. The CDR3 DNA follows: TGTGCCAGCAGTGACAGTCCTCGCTATGGCTACACCTTC.

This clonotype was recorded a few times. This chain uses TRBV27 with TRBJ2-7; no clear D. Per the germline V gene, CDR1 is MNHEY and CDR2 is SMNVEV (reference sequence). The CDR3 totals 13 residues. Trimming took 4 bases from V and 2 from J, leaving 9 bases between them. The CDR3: CASSYKYTYEQYF. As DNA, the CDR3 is TGTGCCAGCAGTTATAAGTATACCTACGAGCAGTACTTC.

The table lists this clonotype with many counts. The CDR3, as DNA: TGTGCCAGCAGCTGGTGGGTTATGAACACTGAAGCTTTCTTT. Its translation: CASSWWVMNTEAFF. The chain joins TRBV5-6 to TRBJ1-1; no firm D call. There are 14 residues in the CDR3. V dropped 3 bases and J dropped 0 bases, with 9 bases sitting between them. Germline V gene data show CDR1 as SGHDT and CDR2 as YYEEEE.

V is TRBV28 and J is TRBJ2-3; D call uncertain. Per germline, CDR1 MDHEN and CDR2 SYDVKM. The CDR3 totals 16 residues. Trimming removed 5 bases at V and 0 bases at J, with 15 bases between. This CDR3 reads CASSTPAVRSTDTQYF. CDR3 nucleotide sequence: TGTGCCAGCAGTACCCCGGCGGTTCGAAGCACAGATACGCAGTATTTT.

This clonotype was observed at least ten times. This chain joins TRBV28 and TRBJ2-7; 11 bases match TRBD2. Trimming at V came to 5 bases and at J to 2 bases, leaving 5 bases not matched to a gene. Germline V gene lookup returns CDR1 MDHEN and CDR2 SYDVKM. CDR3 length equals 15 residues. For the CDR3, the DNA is TGTGCCAGCAGTCTGAGACTAGCGGGGACCTACGAGCAGTACTTC. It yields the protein CASSLRLAGTYEQYF.

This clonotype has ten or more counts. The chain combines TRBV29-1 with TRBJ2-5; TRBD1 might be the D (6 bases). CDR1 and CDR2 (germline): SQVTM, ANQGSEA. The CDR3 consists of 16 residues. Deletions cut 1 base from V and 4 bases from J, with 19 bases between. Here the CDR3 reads CSVEGEQGDVRETQYF. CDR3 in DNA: TGCAGCGTTGAAGGGGAACAGGGTGATGTGCGAGAGACCCAGTACTTC.

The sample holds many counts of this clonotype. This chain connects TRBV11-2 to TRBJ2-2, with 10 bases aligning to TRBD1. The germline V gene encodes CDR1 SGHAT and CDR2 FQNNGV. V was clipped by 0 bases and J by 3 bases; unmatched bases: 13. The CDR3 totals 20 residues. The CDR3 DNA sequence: TGTGCCAGCAGCTTAGATGGGACAGGGGTCTACGCCACGGACACCGGGGAGCTGTTTTTT. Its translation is CASSLDGTGVYATDTGELFF.

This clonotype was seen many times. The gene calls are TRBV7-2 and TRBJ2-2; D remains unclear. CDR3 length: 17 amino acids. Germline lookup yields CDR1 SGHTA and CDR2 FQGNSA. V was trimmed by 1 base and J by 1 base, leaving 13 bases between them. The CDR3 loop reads CASSLGFSWGNTGELFF. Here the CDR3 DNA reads TGTGCCAGCAGCTTAGGATTTTCATGGGGGAACACCGGGGAGCTGTTTTTT.

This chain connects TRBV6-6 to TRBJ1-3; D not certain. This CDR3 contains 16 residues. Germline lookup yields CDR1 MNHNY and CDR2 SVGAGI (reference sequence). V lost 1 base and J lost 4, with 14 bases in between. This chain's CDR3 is CASSYLASLSGNTIYF. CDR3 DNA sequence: TGTGCCAGCAGTTACTTAGCCTCCCTTAGCGGAAACACCATATATTTT.

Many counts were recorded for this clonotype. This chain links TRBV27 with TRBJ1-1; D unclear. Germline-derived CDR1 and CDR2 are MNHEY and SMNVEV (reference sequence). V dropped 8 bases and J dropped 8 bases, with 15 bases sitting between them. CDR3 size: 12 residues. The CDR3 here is CASVAFTMEAFF. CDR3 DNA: TGTGCCAGCGTCGCGTTCACAATGGAAGCTTTCTTT.

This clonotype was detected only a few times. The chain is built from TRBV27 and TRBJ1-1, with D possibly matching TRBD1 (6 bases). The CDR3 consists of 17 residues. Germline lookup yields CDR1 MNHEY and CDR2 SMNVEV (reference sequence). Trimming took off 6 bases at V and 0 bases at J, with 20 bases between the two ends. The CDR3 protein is CASSQYPIRDMNTEAFF. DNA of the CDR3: TGTGCCAGCAGCCAATACCCAATCAGGGACATGAACACTGAAGCTTTCTTT.

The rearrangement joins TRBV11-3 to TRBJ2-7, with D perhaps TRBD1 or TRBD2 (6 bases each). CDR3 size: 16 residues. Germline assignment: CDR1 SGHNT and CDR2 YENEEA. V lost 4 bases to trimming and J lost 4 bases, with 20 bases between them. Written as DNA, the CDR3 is TGTGCCAGCAGCTCGCGGGGCACAGGGAACCCATACGAGCAGTACTTC. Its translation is CASSSRGTGNPYEQYF.

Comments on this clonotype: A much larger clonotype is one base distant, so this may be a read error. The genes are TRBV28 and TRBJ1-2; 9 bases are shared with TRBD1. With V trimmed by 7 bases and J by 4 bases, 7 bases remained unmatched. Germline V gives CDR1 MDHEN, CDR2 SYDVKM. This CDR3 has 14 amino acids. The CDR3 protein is CASTTQGASYGYTF. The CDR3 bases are TGTGCCAGCACCACACAGGGGGCAAGCTATGGCTACACCTTC.

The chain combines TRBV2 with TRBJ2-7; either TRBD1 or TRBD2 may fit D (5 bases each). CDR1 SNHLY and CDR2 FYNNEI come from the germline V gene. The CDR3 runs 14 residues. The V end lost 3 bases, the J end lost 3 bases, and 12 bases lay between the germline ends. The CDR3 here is CASSEGVNVYEQYF. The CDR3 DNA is TGTGCCAGCAGTGAGGGGGTCAACGTCTACGAGCAGTACTTC.